Below are 20 T cell receptor beta chains sequenced from a single sample in a study of blood T cells in healthy people across ages. A J-beta primer mix and a sample-barcoded 5' primer were used in a second PCR of about 7 to 12 cycles. Each CDR3 protein gets one entry after TCRdb re-called the 5' RACE reads with MiXCR. The repertoire has fewer than 700,000 distinct CDR3 sequences, less than 60% of them found once; the top ten carry around 25%. Material: blood. The origin of the receptors is a man at least 80 years old in good health.

CDR3 DNA: TGCAGTGCAAAAACAGGGTTTAACTATGGCTACACCTTC. Amino acid sequence: CSAKTGFNYGYTF. V gene TRBV20-1 combines with J gene TRBJ1-2; TRBD1 might be the D (6 bases). CDR3 length: 13 residues. The germline V and J ends were trimmed by 6 bases and 1 base, with 12 bases remaining between them. The germline CDR1 and CDR2 sequences are DFQATT and SNEGSKA (reference sequence).

This chain links TRBV9 with TRBJ2-7; no clear D gene. The DNA end is more similar to TRBJ2-4, so the J call may be wrong. Germline V gene lookup returns CDR1 SGDLS and CDR2 YYNGEE. The CDR3 consists of 14 residues. The CDR3 protein is CASSVDFRGNIQYF. CDR3 sequence (DNA): TGTGCCAGCAGCGTAGATTTTAGAGGAAACATTCAGTACTTC.

In the case of this clonotype: Germline and junction disagree at one end, which may indicate a read error. V is TRBV7-9 and J is TRBJ2-2, with D possibly TRBD1 on 6 matching bases. There are 16 residues in the CDR3. Germline V gene sequence: CDR1 SEHNR, CDR2 FQNEAQ (reference sequence). CDR3 sequence: CASSLGAGHRTGELFF. The CDR3 coding sequence is TGTGCCAGCAGCCTGGGGGCAGGGCATAGGACCGGCGAGCTGTTTTTT.

J is TRBJ2-3 and V is TRBV7-2; D not resolved. Germline V gene data show CDR1 as SGHTA and CDR2 as FQGNSA. Trimming took off 1 base at V and 4 bases at J, with 9 bases between the two ends. This CDR3 spans 14 amino acids. CDR3 amino acids: CASSLDFGPDTQYF. Here the CDR3 DNA reads TGTGCCAGCAGCTTAGACTTCGGACCAGATACGCAGTATTTT.

J is TRBJ2-1 and V is TRBV6-2 or TRBV6-3; D unresolved. Trimming removed 0 bases from V and 8 bases from J, with 14 bases in between. CDR3 length equals 15 residues. Germline V CDR1 and CDR2: MNHEY, SVGEGT. Here the CDR3 DNA reads TGTGCCAGCAGTTACTCGACCGGGCCGGTGGATGAGCAGTTCTTC. It yields the protein CASSYSTGPVDEQFF.

This clonotype appeared once. The chain employs TRBV27 and TRBJ2-5; D unresolved. There are 13 residues in the CDR3. Germline V lookup: CDR1 MNHEY, CDR2 SMNVEV (reference sequence). Trimming shortened V by 3 bases and J by 5 bases, and 10 bases separated the two germline ends. The CDR3 loop reads CASSFRVWETQYF. The CDR3, as DNA: TGTGCCAGCAGTTTCCGGGTGTGGGAGACCCAGTACTTC.

This clonotype was found many times. The chain combines TRBV6-6 with TRBJ1-1, with D maybe TRBD1 (5 bases). This CDR3 has 13 amino acids. V lost 1 base and J 11 bases, leaving 14 bases between the germline ends. CDR1 and CDR2 from the germline V gene are MNHNY and SVGAGI (reference sequence). CDR3 loop: CASSYLMGLWAFF. DNA of the CDR3: TGTGCCAGCAGTTACTTAATGGGACTGTGGGCTTTCTTT.

This clonotype was recorded many times. The chain recombines TRBV20-1 with TRBJ2-7; 7 bases line up with TRBD1. V was pared by 2 bases and J by 1 base, with 8 bases of the junction left unmatched. Looked up from germline, CDR1 is DFQATT and CDR2 is SNEGSKA (reference sequence). The CDR3 consists of 15 residues. The CDR3 spells CSARRGQGSSYEQYF. In DNA, the CDR3 is TGCAGTGCTAGAAGGGGGCAGGGAAGTTCCTACGAGCAGTACTTC.

In the case of this clonotype: Sequence at one end of the junction differs from germline and may be a read error. This chain joins TRBV10-3 and TRBJ2-1; 9 bases fit TRBD1. CDR1 and CDR2 from the germline V gene are ENHRY and SYGVKD. The CDR3 is 15 residues long. As DNA, the CDR3 is TGTGCCATCAGGAACCGGGACAGGGCCCACAATGAGCGGTTCTTC. This gives the protein CAIRNRDRAHNERFF.

This clonotype was counted only a few times. This chain connects TRBV27 to TRBJ2-7; possibly TRBD2 for D (6 bases). Trimming cost V 2 bases and J 4 bases, with 12 bases left between them. Looked up from germline, CDR1 is MNHEY and CDR2 is SMNVEV (reference sequence). This CDR3 contains 14 residues. This chain's CDR3 is CASSLGAGVYEQYF. The CDR3 region has the DNA TGTGCCAGCAGTTTAGGAGCGGGCGTATACGAGCAGTACTTC.

There are a few counts of this clonotype. The chain recombines TRBV5-1 with TRBJ2-1; 12 nucleotides agree with TRBD2. Germline-derived CDR1 and CDR2 are SGHRS and YFSETQ. This CDR3 is built from 16 residues. V lost 4 bases, J lost 7 bases, and 9 bases stayed unmatched. CDR3 DNA: TGCGCCAGCAGCGGAACACTAGCGGGAGGCGGGAATGAGCAGTTCTTC. This gives the protein CASSGTLAGGGNEQFF.

A word on this clonotype: This could be a read error, since a much larger clone is one nucleotide away. The V gene is TRBV9, the J gene TRBJ2-5, with TRBD2 identical over 7 bases. The J segment lost 11 bases and the V segment lost 2 bases, leaving 15 bases of the junction unmatched. CDR3 length: 15 residues. Per the germline V gene, CDR1 is SGDLS and CDR2 is YYNGEE. The CDR3 nucleotides read TGTGCCAGCAGCGTTCTAGCGGCTACCAACAATGAGCAGTACTTC. Its translation is CASSVLAATNNEQYF.

Remarks on this clonotype: A much more abundant neighbour one base away suggests this may be a read error. The V gene is TRBV6-6, the J gene TRBJ2-3, with TRBD2 as a possible D gene (7 bases). This CDR3 has 17 residues. Germline values: CDR1 MNHNY, CDR2 SVGAGI (reference sequence). The CDR3 nucleotides are TGTGCCGGCAGTACAGGGATGGCGGGAGTAGGCACAGATACGCAGTATTTT. This encodes CAGSTGMAGVGTDTQYF.

The V gene is TRBV6-2 or TRBV6-3, the J gene TRBJ1-1, with TRBD1 matching 8 bases. Germline CDR1 and CDR2: MNHEY and SVGEGT. There are 16 residues in the CDR3. V trimming: 5 bases; J trimming: 0 bases; junction bases outside the gene matches: 8. The CDR3 protein is CASSTRTGGLNTEAFF. CDR3 DNA sequence: TGTGCCAGCAGTACCCGAACAGGGGGTTTGAACACTGAAGCTTTCTTT.

This rearrangement joins TRBV6-2 or TRBV6-3 to TRBJ2-1, with 8 bases aligning to TRBD2. There are 14 residues in the CDR3. J was trimmed by 6 bases and V by 6 bases; bases with no gene match: 7. CDR1 is MNHEY and CDR2 is SVGEGT in the germline V gene. The CDR3 region is CASRPGLGGNEQFF. CDR3 DNA sequence: TGTGCCAGCAGGCCGGGACTAGGGGGCAATGAGCAGTTCTTC.

This rearrangement joins TRBV4-3 to TRBJ2-7, with D perhaps TRBD1 (6 bases). The V gene's germline CDR1 is LGHNA and CDR2 YSLEER. The CDR3 is made up of 15 amino acids. The V end lost 1 base, the J end lost 5 bases, and 15 bases lay between the germline ends. CDR3 in DNA: TGCGCCAGCAGCCAAGGGGTAGACAGGACGGACGAGCAGTACTTC. Its translation: CASSQGVDRTDEQYF.

This sequence joins TRBV10-3 and TRBJ1-1; D might be TRBD1 (6 bases). V was clipped by 6 bases and J by 1 base, with 15 bases between them. The CDR3 has 15 amino acids. Germline CDR1 and CDR2: ENHRY and SYGVKD. CDR3: CAIRTRDTENTEAFF. The CDR3 DNA sequence: TGTGCCATCAGAACCCGGGACACGGAGAACACTGAAGCTTTCTTT.

V is TRBV7-2 and J is TRBJ1-1; D unclear. The CDR3 is made up of 12 amino acids. V was pared by 2 bases and J by 11 bases, with 12 bases between. Germline V gene lookup returns CDR1 SGHTA and CDR2 FQGNSA. The DNA of the CDR3 is TGTGCCAGCAGCTTACTAGGGTTATATGCTTTCTTT. Protein product: CASSLLGLYAFF.

This chain uses TRBV7-2 with TRBJ2-1; D call uncertain. The length of the CDR3 is 17 residues. Looked up from germline, CDR1 is SGHTA and CDR2 is FQGNSA. With 1 base removed from V and 1 base from J, the gap between germline ends came to 14 bases. CDR3 loop: CASSLVRSADSYNEQFF. Here the CDR3 DNA reads TGTGCCAGCAGCTTAGTTCGGTCAGCTGATTCCTACAATGAGCAGTTCTTC.

V usage is TRBV12-5 and J usage is TRBJ2-3; 8 nucleotides agree with TRBD2. From germline, CDR1 is LGHNT and CDR2 FRNRAP. After removal of 6 bases from V and 2 bases from J, the junction contained 7 bases not matched to a gene. The CDR3 has 15 residues. The CDR3 region has the DNA TGTGCTAGTGGCACTAGCGGACTATCCACAGATACGCAGTATTTT. This gives the protein CASGTSGLSTDTQYF.